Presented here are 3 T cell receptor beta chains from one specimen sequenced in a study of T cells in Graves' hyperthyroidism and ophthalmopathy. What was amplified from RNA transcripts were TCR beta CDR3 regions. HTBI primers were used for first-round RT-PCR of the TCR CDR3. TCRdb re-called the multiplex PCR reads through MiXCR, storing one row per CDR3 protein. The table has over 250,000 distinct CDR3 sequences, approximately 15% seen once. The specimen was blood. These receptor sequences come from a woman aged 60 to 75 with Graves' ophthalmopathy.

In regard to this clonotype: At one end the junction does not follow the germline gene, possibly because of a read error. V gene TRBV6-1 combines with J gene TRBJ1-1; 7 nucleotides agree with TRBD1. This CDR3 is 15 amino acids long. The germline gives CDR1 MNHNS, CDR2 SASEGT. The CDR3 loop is CASSETLGGVDEAFF. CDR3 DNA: TGCGCCAGCAGTGAGACTTTAGGGGGCGTGGATGAAGCTTTCTTT.

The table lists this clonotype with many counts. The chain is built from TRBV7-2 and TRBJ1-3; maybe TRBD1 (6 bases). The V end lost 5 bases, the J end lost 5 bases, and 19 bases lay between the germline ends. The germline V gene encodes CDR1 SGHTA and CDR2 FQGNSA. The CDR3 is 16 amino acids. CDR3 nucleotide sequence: TGTGCCAGCAGCGCAAGCGGACAGTTTGTCAGAAACACCATATATTTT. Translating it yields CASSASGQFVRNTIYF.

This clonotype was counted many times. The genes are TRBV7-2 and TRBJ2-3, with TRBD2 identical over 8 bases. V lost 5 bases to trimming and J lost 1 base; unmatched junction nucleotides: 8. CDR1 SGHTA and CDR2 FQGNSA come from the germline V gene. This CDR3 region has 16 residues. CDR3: CASSPGGGHGTDTQYF. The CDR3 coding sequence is TGTGCCAGCAGCCCCGGCGGGGGGCACGGCACAGATACGCAGTATTTT.